One and the same sample provided the 28 T cell receptor beta chains below, sequenced in a study of OX40 agonist ivuxolimab in advanced cancers. Sequenced by immunoSEQ multiplex PCR; TCRdb stores in-frame clones only, minus some. The sample has about 18,000 clones; 65% to 80% are singletons. Source: CD4+ or CD8+ T cells sorted from blood, taken in a trial of the OX40 agonist ivuxolimab. These receptors all come from an adult with an advanced solid tumor such as melanoma, head and neck, liver or kidney cancer.

This chain connects TRBV7-2 to TRBJ2-3; no clear D gene. Germline V CDR1 and CDR2: SGHTA, FQGNSA. CDR3 length: 13 amino acids. Trimming left V 2 bases short and J 1 base short, with 4 bases between. The CDR3 protein is CASSLSGTDTQYF. CDR3 nucleotide sequence: TGTGCCAGCAGCTTATCCGGCACAGATACGCAGTATTTT.

The chain recombines TRBV7-9 with TRBJ1-3; D is uncertain. Germline assignment: CDR1 SEHNR and CDR2 FQNEAQ (reference sequence). The V end lost 5 bases, the J end lost 6 bases, and 14 bases lay between the germline ends. The CDR3 totals 14 residues. The DNA of the CDR3 is TGTGCCAGCAGCCCGAGTGGTCTGTTAAACACCATATATTTT. Translated, it gives CASSPSGLLNTIYF.

This clone was found a few times. The chain links TRBV28 to TRBJ2-7, with D unresolved. CDR3 length: 12 residues. The germline V gene has CDR1 MDHEN and CDR2 SYDVKM. Trimming took 5 bases from V and 0 from J, leaving 5 bases between them. CDR3 protein: CASSRDSYEQYF. The CDR3 DNA is TGTGCCAGCAGTAGGGACTCCTACGAGCAGTACTTC.

This clone came up a few times. The chain carries TRBV15 and TRBJ2-1, with D perhaps matching TRBD2 (6 bases). V lost 1 base and J lost 5, with 9 bases in between. CDR3 length: 14 amino acids. Germline V CDR1 and CDR2: LNHNV, YYDKDF (reference sequence). CDR3 loop: CATSRAGEHNEQFF. CDR3 coding DNA: TGTGCCACCAGCAGAGCGGGGGAGCACAATGAGCAGTTCTTC. The variable domain in full, with the rest retrieved from reference TRBV15 and TRBJ2-1, is DAMVIQNPRYQVTQFGKPVTLSCSQTLNHNVMYWYQQKSSQAPKLLFHYYDKDFNNEADTPDNFQSRRPNTSFCFLDIRSPGLGDTAMYLCATSRAGEHNEQFFGPGTRLTVL.

The chain joins TRBV19 to TRBJ2-7; 8 bases fit TRBD2. This CDR3 is 13 amino acids long. Germline lookup yields CDR1 LNHDA and CDR2 SQIVND (reference sequence). The junction had 0 bases not matched to a gene; V was cut back by 2 bases and J by 3 bases. CDR3 in amino acids: CASSITSGYEQYF. In DNA form, the CDR3 reads TGTGCCAGTAGTATAACTAGCGGCTACGAGCAGTACTTC.

The chain has TRBV11-2 and TRBJ2-7; D unclear. Trimming removed 1 base at V and 6 bases at J, with 1 base between. The CDR3 totals 10 residues. The germline CDR1 and CDR2 sequences are SGHAT and FQNNGV. This CDR3 reads CASSLGEQYF. The CDR3 bases are TGTGCCAGCAGCTTAGGCGAGCAGTACTTC.

The chain couples TRBV29-1 to TRBJ2-7; possibly TRBD2 for D (5 bases). The ends were cut back, 1 base at V and 6 bases at J, with 7 bases in the middle. The CDR3 loop spans 11 amino acids. In germline, CDR1 is SQVTM, CDR2 ANQGSEA. The CDR3 nucleotides read TGCAGCGTTGAAGGAGGGATCGAGCAGTACTTC. Translating gives CSVEGGIEQYF.

This clone appeared a few times. This sequence joins TRBV4-1 and TRBJ1-6, with TRBD1 as a possible D gene (5 bases). Deletions cut 3 bases from V and 7 bases from J, with 10 bases between. Germline CDR1 is MGHRA and CDR2 is YSYEKL. The CDR3 totals 14 residues. In nucleotides, the CDR3 is TGCGCCAGCAGCCACGCAGGGTTGAATTCACCCCTCCACTTT. This sequence encodes CASSHAGLNSPLHF.

The chain joins TRBV7-3 to TRBJ1-5, with D unclear. The CDR3 covers 11 residues. The germline gives CDR1 SGHTA, CDR2 FQGTGA. V was trimmed by 5 bases and J by 2 bases, leaving 1 base between them. The CDR3 DNA reads TGTGCCAGCAGCCGCAATCAGCCCCAGCATTTT. It yields the protein CASSRNQPQHF.

The chain combines TRBV27 with TRBJ2-6, with D uncertain. The CDR3 length is 14 residues. Per germline, CDR1 MNHEY and CDR2 SMNVEV (reference sequence). V gave up 6 bases and J gave up 4 bases, with 10 bases separating them. CDR3: CASRPLPGANVLTF. The CDR3 DNA reads TGTGCCAGCAGGCCTTTACCCGGGGCCAACGTCCTGACTTTC.

The chain employs TRBV11-1 and TRBJ2-7; unclear D gene. CDR1 SGHAT and CDR2 FQDESV come from the germline V gene (reference sequence). Trimming removed 1 base from V and 3 bases from J, with 10 bases in between. The length of the CDR3 is 14 residues. The CDR3 spells CASSLDIYGYEQYF. DNA for the CDR3: TGTGCCAGCAGCTTAGACATCTACGGCTACGAGCAGTACTTC.

The chain's CDR3 is CASSSAGGSVYNEQFF. The CDR3 DNA follows: TGTGCCAGCAGCTCCGCGGGGGGGAGCGTGTACAATGAGCAGTTCTTC. The rearrangement uses TRBV7-6 and TRBJ2-1; 9 bases are shared with TRBD2. CDR1 is SGHVS, CDR2 FNYEAQ, per germline. The length of the CDR3 is 16 residues. Trimming removed 4 bases from V and 4 bases from J; junction bases left unmatched: 8. The whole variable domain, remainder taken from reference TRBV7-6 and TRBJ2-1, is GAGVSQSPRYKVTKRGQDVALRCDPISGHVSLYWYRQALGQGPEFLTYFNYEAQQDKSGLPNDRFSAERPEGSISTLTIQRTEQRDSAMYRCASSSAGGSVYNEQFFGPGTRLTVL.

The V and J genes are TRBV7-9 and TRBJ2-1; possibly TRBD1 for D (7 bases). The CDR3 loop spans 16 amino acids. Per the germline V gene, CDR1 is SEHNR and CDR2 is FQNEAQ (reference sequence). The V and J ends lost 5 bases and 2 bases respectively, with 16 bases between them. CDR3 nucleotides: TGTGCCAGCAGCCACTATGGAGGGGGCCCCTACAATGAGCAGTTCTTC. It encodes CASSHYGGGPYNEQFF. Combining the CDR3 with reference TRBV7-9 and TRBJ2-1 gives the whole variable domain DTGVSQNPRHKITKRGQNVTFRCDPISEHNRLYWYRQTLGQGPEFLTYFQNEAQLEKSRLLSDRFSAERPKGSFSTLEIQRTEQGDSAMYLCASSHYGGGPYNEQFFGPGTRLTVL.

J is TRBJ1-5 and V is TRBV4-1; unclear D gene. The germline gives CDR1 MGHRA, CDR2 YSYEKL. Trimming pared 2 bases from V and 5 bases from J, leaving 7 bases between. This CDR3 is 13 amino acids long. This chain's CDR3 is CASSQPTDQPQHF. The CDR3 DNA follows: TGCGCCAGCAGCCAACCTACCGATCAGCCCCAGCATTTT.

The chain employs TRBV9 and TRBJ2-1; D gene unclear. Trimming took 0 bases from V and 0 from J, leaving 10 bases between them. This CDR3 has 16 amino acids. The germline CDR1 and CDR2 sequences are SGDLS and YYNGEE. The CDR3 sequence is CASSVGGGDSYNEQFF. In DNA, the CDR3 is TGTGCCAGCAGCGTAGGCGGTGGGGACTCCTACAATGAGCAGTTCTTC.

This chain joins TRBV27 and TRBJ1-2; D is undetermined. The CDR3 sequence is 13 residues long. Germline-derived CDR1 and CDR2 are MNHEY and SMNVEV (reference sequence). Trimming shortened V by 2 bases and J by 2 bases, and 6 bases separated the two germline ends. The CDR3 loop reads CASSLSRNYGYTF. Here the CDR3 DNA reads TGTGCCAGCAGTTTAAGCAGGAACTATGGCTACACCTTC.

The chain links TRBV30 to TRBJ1-2, with D hard to call. The V end was cut by 1 base, the J end by 0 bases, with 9 bases between. The CDR3 contains 14 residues. From germline, CDR1 is GTSNPN and CDR2 SVGIG (reference sequence). The CDR3 DNA reads TGTGCCTGGAGTGCGACAAGGACTAACTATGGCTACACCTTC. It encodes CAWSATRTNYGYTF. The full variable domain, in which reference TRBV30 and TRBJ1-2 provide the parts outside the CDR3, is SQTIHQWPATLVQPVGSPLSLECTVEGTSNPNLYWYRQAAGRGLQLLFYSVGIGQISSEVPQNLSASRPQDRQFILSSKKLLLSDSGFYLCAWSATRTNYGYTFGSGTRLTVV.

This clone was seen more than once but under ten times. V gene TRBV27 combines with J gene TRBJ2-3; 7 bases map to TRBD2. The CDR3 contains 16 residues. CDR1 and CDR2 (germline): MNHEY, SMNVEV (reference sequence). After removal of 1 base from V and 1 base from J, the junction contained 5 bases not matched to a gene. The CDR3 nucleotides read TGTGCCAGCAGTTTATTACGGGAGGCGGGCACAGATACGCAGTATTTT. It encodes CASSLLREAGTDTQYF.

This rearrangement joins TRBV10-3 to TRBJ2-7; TRBD1 matches 9 bases. This CDR3 is built from 16 residues. Germline CDR1 is ENHRY and CDR2 is SYGVKD. V shed 7 bases, J shed 3 bases, and the junction held 13 bases outside the gene matches. The CDR3 is CAITPSPDRGGYEQYF. The CDR3 nucleotides are TGTGCCATCACCCCGTCCCCGGACAGGGGCGGCTACGAGCAGTACTTC.

The V and J genes are TRBV27 and TRBJ2-7, with TRBD1 matching over 7 bases. Germline V gene data show CDR1 as MNHEY and CDR2 as SMNVEV (reference sequence). With 0 bases clipped from V and 6 bases from J, the junction kept 5 bases outside the gene matches. This CDR3 region has 14 residues. CDR3 residues: CASSLSNRGSEQYF. CDR3 nucleotide sequence: TGTGCCAGCAGTTTATCGAACAGGGGATCCGAGCAGTACTTC.

The chain uses TRBV5-8 and TRBJ2-7; 7 nucleotides align to TRBD1. V lost 2 bases, J lost 0 bases, and 5 bases stayed unmatched. The CDR3 spans 15 residues. The germline V gene has CDR1 SGHTS and CDR2 YDEGEE. CDR3 sequence reads: CASSLRWTGSYEQYF. For the CDR3, the DNA is TGTGCCAGCAGCTTACGATGGACAGGCTCCTACGAGCAGTACTTC.

Only a few counts were recorded for this clone. The gene calls are TRBV23-1 and TRBJ2-1; 11 bases map to TRBD2. TRBV23-1 is an ORF for which the function is uncertain. The CDR3 runs 18 residues. V gave up 4 bases and J gave up 0 bases; unmatched junction bases: 8. CDR3 nucleotide sequence: TGCGCCAGCAGTCCCCGGGATAGCGGGAGGGCCTCCTACAATGAGCAGTTCTTC. It yields the protein CASSPRDSGRASYNEQFF.

In this sample, this clone turned up once. The chain combines TRBV6-1 with TRBJ2-7, with D maybe TRBD1 (6 bases). The CDR3 spans 12 residues. Germline CDR1 MNHNS, CDR2 SASEGT. V lost 8 bases to trimming and J lost 0 bases, with 8 bases between them. The CDR3 DNA sequence: TGTGCCAGCGGGGGCCGCTCCTACGAGCAGTACTTC. Encoded protein: CASGGRSYEQYF.

The V gene is TRBV28, the J gene TRBJ2-3, with D perhaps matching TRBD1 (6 bases). Germline values: CDR1 MDHEN, CDR2 SYDVKM. V dropped 3 bases and J dropped 0 bases, with 10 bases sitting between them. The length of the CDR3 is 15 residues. CDR3 bases: TGTGCCAGCAGTTTTCGGACAGCTAGCACAGATACGCAGTATTTT. Amino acids: CASSFRTASTDTQYF.

This chain uses TRBV7-3 with TRBJ1-1; D is ambiguous. CDR3 size: 14 residues. V lost 5 bases and J lost 3, with 13 bases in between. Germline CDR1 and CDR2: SGHTA and FQGTGA. The CDR3 here is CASSPEGMHTEAFF. CDR3 sequence (DNA): TGTGCCAGCAGCCCGGAAGGGATGCACACTGAAGCTTTCTTT.

The chain links TRBV9 to TRBJ1-6, with 8 positions matching TRBD1. V was pared by 4 bases and J by 7 bases, with 4 bases of the junction left unmatched. CDR1 SGDLS and CDR2 YYNGEE come from the germline V gene. There are 14 residues in the CDR3. The CDR3 bases are TGTGCCAGCAGCCCGGGACAGGACAATTCACCCCTCCACTTT. This encodes CASSPGQDNSPLHF.

This clone was observed once. The gene calls are TRBV27 and TRBJ2-1; 14 bases fit TRBD2. Per the germline V gene, CDR1 is MNHEY and CDR2 is SMNVEV (reference sequence). The CDR3 contains 18 residues. V lost 6 bases and J lost 0; bases outside the gene matches: 7. The CDR3 sequence: CASSSGLAGGSSYNEQFF. For the CDR3, the DNA is TGTGCCAGCAGCTCAGGACTAGCGGGAGGCAGCTCCTACAATGAGCAGTTCTTC.

V gene TRBV27 combines with J gene TRBJ2-7; 13 nucleotides match TRBD2. This CDR3 contains 15 residues. After removal of 4 bases from V and 1 base from J, the junction contained 1 base not matched to a gene. The germline CDR1 and CDR2 sequences are MNHEY and SMNVEV (reference sequence). The CDR3 DNA sequence: TGTGCCAGCAGTTCGGGACTAGCGGGATCCTACGAGCAGTACTTC. Encoded protein: CASSSGLAGSYEQYF.